Listed below are T cell receptor beta chains from one sample, sequenced in a study of T-cell memory formation after mild COVID-19. TCRdb called the 5' RACE reads again in MiXCR, with one record for every CDR3 protein. The table has about 190,000 distinct CDR3 sequences, around 18% seen once; the top ten hold 2.4%. The sequenced material came from PBMCs or a T cell subset sorted from them (not recorded which). Source of these receptors: an adult woman who had mild COVID-19 (a few samples of this study predate the infection). Cell type and time point are not known. The CDR3 runs from the conserved cysteine through the conserved F or W. The D gene is left open where the match is weak. For some rows the clone size is stated as once, few or many, or as a class when expanded; others skip it.

TRBV29-1,few,-,TRBJ2-3,TGCAGCGTCCTTCGGGCCGATGCGGAAGGGGCGCAGTATTTT,CSVLRADAEGAQYF
TRBV7-2,few,TRBD1,TRBJ1-1,TGTGCCAGCAGCACAGGGACAGGGGGAACTTTGGGTTTCTTT,CASSTGTGGTLGFF
TRBV4-1,-,TRBD2,TRBJ2-7,TGCGCCAGCAGCCCCCGGGAGCGGGGAGGCCCCCTTGACTACGAGCAGTACTTC,CASSPRERGGPLDYEQYF
TRBV6-6,-,TRBD1,TRBJ2-3,TGTGCCAGCAGTTCCAACGCCATCGGGACAGGGCTCGACACAGATACGCAGTATTTT,CASSSNAIGTGLDTDTQYF
TRBV12-3/TRBV12-4,-,-,TRBJ2-7,TGTGCCAGCAGTTTTAGGCGGGGCGGGGAGCAGTACTTC,CASSFRRGGEQYF
TRBV7-9,-,TRBD2,TRBJ2-5,TGTGCCAGCAGCTCCGGGACTAGCGGGGGATGGGGAGAGACCCAGTACTTC,CASSSGTSGGWGETQYF
TRBV6-5,few,-,TRBJ1-2,TGTGCCAGCAGTCCGGGACCTCTCTATGGCTACACCTTC,CASSPGPLYGYTF
TRBV7-6,-,-,TRBJ2-2,TGTGCCAGCAGCTTAGAAAGTTCCACCGGGGAGCTGTTTTTT,CASSLESSTGELFF
TRBV19,-,-,TRBJ1-2,TGTGCCAGTAAGCCAAAGGGGGTCTATGGCTACACCTTC,CASKPKGVYGYTF
TRBV12-3/TRBV12-4,many,TRBD1,TRBJ1-1,TGTGCCAGCAGTCCGGGACAGACGAACACTGAAGCTTTCTTT,CASSPGQTNTEAFF
TRBV20-1,-,-,TRBJ2-7,TGCAGTGCTAGGGACAGATACTACGAGCAGTACTTC,CSARDRYYEQYF
TRBV5-4,few,-,TRBJ2-5,TGTGCCAGCAGCGTCCTCCCTGGGGAGACCCAGTACTTC,CASSVLPGETQYF
TRBV5-1,-,-,TRBJ1-4,TGCGCCAGCAGCTCGGGGGTTGAAAAACTGTTTTTT,CASSSGVEKLFF
TRBV12-3/TRBV12-4,-,-,TRBJ2-7,TGTGCCAGCAGGGGGAGCGGAACCTACGAGCAGTACTTC,CASRGSGTYEQYF
TRBV5-1,-,TRBD2,TRBJ2-5,TGCGCCAGCAGCCCATCTAGCGGGGGACAAGAGACCCAGTACTTC,CASSPSSGGQETQYF
TRBV20-1,many,-,TRBJ2-5,TGCAGTGCTCGGAGGAATCAGGGGCTGGAGACCCAGTACTTC,CSARRNQGLETQYF
TRBV6-5,-,TRBD1,TRBJ2-3,TGTGCCAGCAATGACAGGGGCCGGCTTGATACGCAGTATTTT,CASNDRGRLDTQYF
TRBV5-6,few,TRBD1,TRBJ1-1,TGTGCCAGCAGCGACCCGGGACAGGGGAGAACTGAAGCTTTCTTT,CASSDPGQGRTEAFF
TRBV7-3,-,-,TRBJ1-1,TGTGCCAGCAGCCAGTTTACCGAAACTGAAGCTTTCTTT,CASSQFTETEAFF
TRBV20-1,many,TRBD1,TRBJ1-5,TGCAGTGCTAGAGGACAGGGTGGGCAGCCCCAGCATTTT,CSARGQGGQPQHF
TRBV4-2,-,TRBD2,TRBJ2-1,TGTGCCAGCAGCCCAGGGCCCCTAGCGGAGTACAATGAGCAGTTCTTC,CASSPGPLAEYNEQFF
TRBV7-9,few,-,TRBJ2-7,TGTGCCAGCAGCTTTGGACGGTCGTCCTACGAGCAGTACTTC,CASSFGRSSYEQYF
TRBV11-3,-,-,TRBJ2-3,TGTGCCAGCAGCTTCAGAGGGATGGGAACCACAGATACGCAGTATTTT,CASSFRGMGTTDTQYF
TRBV4-2,-,TRBD1,TRBJ2-7,TGTGCCAGCAGCCTGGGACAGGGTGACCCTTACGAGCAGTACTTC,CASSLGQGDPYEQYF
TRBV6-2/TRBV6-3,few,TRBD1,TRBJ2-6,TGTGCCAGCAGTTCACCCGGGACAGGGTCTGGGGCCAACGTCCTGACTTTC,CASSSPGTGSGANVLTF
TRBV4-3,-,-,TRBJ2-7,TGCGCCAGCAGCCAAGACTGGAGTTATCCCTACGAGCAGTACTTC,CASSQDWSYPYEQYF
TRBV15,once,-,TRBJ1-2,TGTGCCACCAGCAGGCCGCCGGGGGTTGGCTACACCTTC,CATSRPPGVGYTF
TRBV7-8,-,TRBD2,TRBJ2-5,TGTGCCAGCAGCTCTAGCGGGAGTCGGGAGACCCAGTACTTC,CASSSSGSRETQYF
TRBV9,few,TRBD2,TRBJ2-1,TGTGCCAGCAGCGCCGACCCTGGGAGGGGGCAGTTCTTC,CASSADPGRGQFF
TRBV7-9,few,-,TRBJ2-3,TGTGCCAGCAGCTTAGTCGACGACGTAGATACGCAGTATTTT,CASSLVDDVDTQYF
TRBV7-8,-,TRBD1,TRBJ2-5,TGTGCCAGCAGCTTCAGGGGGGAGACCCAGTACTTC,CASSFRGETQYF
TRBV27,-,-,TRBJ2-3,TGTGCCAGCAGTCCTCAAGCGGTCCACTCCCTGGTTGGGGAGAATTTT,CASSPQAVHSLVGENF
TRBV7-9,-,TRBD2,TRBJ2-3,TGTGCCAGCAGCAAAAATAACTGGGGAGGACTAGCGGCACTCACAGATACGCAGTATTTT,CASSKNNWGGLAALTDTQYF
TRBV5-1,-,TRBD1,TRBJ2-7,TGCGCCAGCAGCTTCGGAGGGACAGGGGTCTCCTACGAGCAGTACTTC,CASSFGGTGVSYEQYF
TRBV20-1,-,TRBD2,TRBJ2-1,TGCAGTGCTGAGCGGGACTTGCAGTTCTTC,CSAERDLQFF
TRBV5-1,many,-,TRBJ2-2,TGCGCCAGCAGCTTGCTGAATGTGGAGACAGTTCGTGCCGGGGAGCTGTTTTTT,CASSLLNVETVRAGELFF
TRBV18,-,TRBD1,TRBJ1-1,TGTGCCAGCTCACCGTTAAGAGGGACAGGGGGGGAGAACACTGAAGCTTTCTTT,CASSPLRGTGGENTEAFF
TRBV29-1,-,TRBD2,TRBJ2-1,TGCAGCGTGGCCCGACTAGCGGGGGGTTACAATGAGCAGTTCTTC,CSVARLAGGYNEQFF
TRBV5-5,few,-,TRBJ1-5,TGTGCCAGCAGCGATTCTACAGGGACCCAGCCCCAGCATTTT,CASSDSTGTQPQHF
TRBV5-1,-,-,TRBJ2-7,TGCGCCAGCAGCGCGAACGGAAACTACGAGCAGTACTTC,CASSANGNYEQYF
TRBV9,many,-,TRBJ2-2,TGTGCCAGCAGCGTAGGTGGGGCCTTCGGGGAGCTGTTTTTT,CASSVGGAFGELFF
TRBV6-2/TRBV6-3,few,TRBD1,TRBJ2-3,TGTGCCAGCAGTTACCAGGACAGGCTCCGCGCAGATACGCAGTATTTT,CASSYQDRLRADTQYF
TRBV5-1,few,-,TRBJ2-3,TGCGCCAGCAGCTTGGACGGCAGTTCCACAGATACGCAGTATTTT,CASSLDGSSTDTQYF
TRBV24-1,-,-,TRBJ2-3,TGTGCCACGAGTCCCGGGACACCCTCCTATACGCAGTATTTT,CATSPGTPSYTQYF
TRBV10-3,-,TRBD1,TRBJ1-2,TGTGCCATCAGTGGGGGACAGGGTGGCTACACCTTC,CAISGGQGGYTF
TRBV5-1,few,-,TRBJ2-5,TGCGCCAGCAGCTTGGCCACGGAGACCCAGTACTTC,CASSLATETQYF
TRBV12-3/TRBV12-4,-,-,TRBJ2-2,TGTGCCAGCTATGTAGGGAACACCGGGGAGCTGTTTTTT,CASYVGNTGELFF
TRBV28,-,-,TRBJ2-7,TGTGCCAGCAGTTTATTGACGGCCTTCTACGAGCAGTACTTC,CASSLLTAFYEQYF
TRBV20-1,few,-,TRBJ1-5,TGCAGTGCTAGATCCCCCTATAGGGAGGGCAATCAGCCCCAGCATTTT,CSARSPYREGNQPQHF
TRBV6-1,-,-,TRBJ2-1,TGTGCCGTGGAGGGGGCATTTGAGCAGTTCTTC,CAVEGAFEQFF
TRBV12-3/TRBV12-4,-,-,TRBJ1-1,TGTGCCAGCAGTCGTTCGGGCGGGGGTATGAACACTGAAGCTTTCTTT,CASSRSGGGMNTEAFF
TRBV2,-,-,TRBJ2-5,TGTGCCAGCAGTACAGTGGTAGAGACCCAGTACTTC,CASSTVVETQYF